Below, one T cell receptor (beta chain) is given with its context. The germline gene is not matched at one end of the junction; a read error may be the cause. This record comes from a study of T-cell reconstitution after alpha-beta-depleted transplantation in children. Germline CDR1 reads SGHTA; CDR2 reads FQGNSA. The CDR3 contains 14 residues. A library of TCRbeta sequences, prepared with unique molecular identifiers, was generated. MiXCR was run by TCRdb on the PCR reads, yielding one entry per CDR3 protein. The sample holds fewer than 550,000 distinct CDR3 sequences, roughly 10% seen once. This TCR came from a human donor who donated a stem cell graft to a child with acute myeloid leukemia. The chain combines TRBV7-2 with TRBJ1-2; D not resolved. Sequencing used PBMCs from the stem cell graft donor, obtained from the stem cell graft. As DNA, the CDR3 is TGTGCCAGTAGCTTAGCGGTCCAGGCCTATGGCTACACCTTC. Protein sequence: CASSLAVQAYGYTF.